Detailed here is one T cell receptor (beta chain). This specimen belongs to a study of cytomegalovirus exposure and HLA in healthy donors. Between the trimmed V and J ends, which lost 3 bases and 7 bases, there was a span of 9 bases. Germline CDR1 reads MNHNS; CDR2 reads SASEGT. This CDR3 spans 12 amino acids. The PCR ran on 60 Vbeta and 13 Jbeta primers. TCRdb's table, derived via immunoSEQ multiplex PCR, lists solely in-frame clones and lacks some. The sample contains 150,000 to 200,000 clones, 80% to 85% of which appear only once. The chain couples TRBV6-1 to TRBJ2-5, with D perhaps TRBD2 (6 bases). Sequencing input: PBMCs. The receptor's source is a boy between 10 and 17 years old in good health and CMV-seronegative. CDR3 in amino acids: CASSEAGGTQYF. The CDR3 coding sequence is TGTGCCAGCAGTGAGGCCGGGGGGACCCAGTACTTC.